Here is one TCR beta chain with its context. Its antigen target is currently unknown. No clone much larger than this one lies a single base away; base qualities are absent. From a lookup of the germline V gene (reference sequence), CDR1 and CDR2 are LGHDT and YNNKEL. The CDR3 covers 16 residues, taking in both the cysteine and the phenylalanine. Only CDR3 DNA is held: 48 bases, read in frame from base 1. The germline V end is reduced by 8 bases and the J end by 6 bases; junction bases left unmatched: 19. The data stem from a study of blood T cell repertoires in COVID-19 (TCRdb year 2020). With respect to the entire study: The collaborator samples originated in the United States, Italy and Spain and spanned the acute and convalescent phases of COVID-19. The prospective study material was composed of cDNA or gDNA derived from T cells, B-cell-depleted T cells, or PBMCs. Deeply sampled blood TCRbeta repertoires from subjects exposed to, actively infected with, or recovered from COVID-19 were included in the dataset. The samples were drawn from the first 160 participants of the ongoing ImmuneRACE study and from 1,254 subjects provided by 6 global collaborators. A de-identified subject ID, COVID-19 status, age in years and sex were almost always included in the sample metadata. Where HLA class I and class II types were available, the types were taken from metadata supplied by the sample provider, not from assay-based typing. The repertoires were made available in a free public database intended to serve as a resource for research on the immune response to SARS-CoV-2.

The immunoSEQ Assay, a bias-controlled multiplex PCR, was used to amplify TCRbeta CDR3 regions from genomic DNA. The paper's data handling went like this. Within the assay, amplification of reference gene primers was used to estimate how many nucleated cells each sample contained. To quantify the absolute abundance of each unique TCRbeta CDR3 rearrangement, sequence reads were collapsed and filtered. For each sample, productive Simpson clonality was calculated as the square root of Simpson's diversity index across productive rearrangements. This immuneACCESS table, as held by TCRdb, lists in-frame sequences with V and J called but not all clones. Of the missing ones, under half trace to an unresolved V gene in checked studies; the others have no known cause. V and J calls and clone size are those listed in that table; D and trimming were worked out from the DNA. The sample data list around 35,000 clones, and 75% to 90% of these were observed just once. 5.5% to 6.5% of the sample goes to the ten largest clones.

Overall results and qualifications from the work: The quantity of clinical and demographic metadata differed by source and by participant and was supplied without curation.

The collaborating institutions used their own protocols to collect whole blood in K2EDTA tubes. For TCRbeta analysis, collaborators shipped samples in one of three forms: frozen whole blood, isolated PBMCs, or DNA extracted from either of those sample types. The clonotype originates from a human donor in a cohort sampled during active COVID-19. Specimen: peripheral blood. This receptor chain uses TRBV3-1 (or the pseudogene TRBV3-2) and TRBJ2-7; TRBD1 aligns with 7 central bases. The DNA sequence reads TGTGCCAGCGCCAAGACTTCCGACAGGGCGACTGGCGAGCAGTACTTC. The resulting protein is CASAKTSDRATGEQYF.